This T cell receptor (beta chain) was recorded in a study of cytomegalovirus exposure and HLA in healthy donors. As to this clone: Antigen specificity is unknown.

Whole-study findings and limits: A later analysis reportedly found that, within productive TCRs, an Asian-associated ancestry cluster had fewer N-insertions than the mean observed across the approximately 690 donors. Presence/absence results assume similar sequencing depth per donor, which may not hold. A list of around 150 TCR beta chains associated with cytomegalovirus was given.

Per germline, CDR1 MNHNS and CDR2 SASEGT. J gave up 1 base and V 4 bases, and 1 base lay outside the gene matches. There are 15 residues in the CDR3. The PCR employed 60 Vbeta primers together with 13 Jbeta primers. Per the authors' pipeline: Among the unique TCR beta chains that a later analysis counted, some 73 million in all, 9.5 million to 11 million were shared. Only in-frame clones appear in the TCRdb table, and some are missing; sequencing was by immunoSEQ multiplex PCR. From that table come the V and J calls and clone size; the DNA was used to work out D and trimming. The sample includes roughly 60,000 clones.

Input material: PBMCs. This receptor was obtained from a woman aged 18 to 35 in good health and CMV-seronegative. The genes are TRBV6-1 and TRBJ2-2; 9 nucleotides align to TRBD1. CDR3 loop: CASSGDRENTGELFF. CDR3 DNA sequence: TGTGCCAGCAGTGGGGACAGGGAGAACACCGGGGAGCTGTTTTTT.